This T cell receptor (beta chain) was sequenced in a study of tissue T cells after allogeneic stem cell transplantation. Overall study: Tissue samples with histologically apparent lymphocytes on H&E review were prioritized for sequencing.

The study, taken as a whole, reports: Within patients, tissue anatomy strongly shaped TCR repertoire composition. Blood and spleen captured only part of the tissue TCR repertoire.

This research-autopsy study prospectively enrolled adult allogeneic hematopoietic cell transplant recipients with steroid-refractory graft-versus-host disease. Several lines of graft-versus-host disease therapy were given to all patients, all with gastrointestinal involvement. Note on this clone: The antigen remains undetermined.

The CDR3 runs to 12 residues. Germline loops: CDR1 SEHNR, CDR2 FQNEAQ (reference sequence). Trimming took 5 bases from V and 7 from J, leaving 9 bases between them. Repertoires were generated with immunoSEQ multiplex PCR, while TCRdb's copy carries only in-frame clones and drops some. The sample lists approximately 2,700 clones, about 68% seen once, with approximately 24% in the top ten. The chain combines TRBV7-9 with TRBJ1-5; D is undetermined. The specimen was duodenal tissue, collected at autopsy. This receptor was identified in a male patient aged 60 or over with steroid-refractory graft-versus-host disease after an allogeneic stem cell transplant. Some T cells may arise from the graft donor. The CDR3 loop reads CASSIGTQPQHF. The CDR3 region has the DNA TGTGCCAGCAGCATAGGTACCCAGCCCCAGCATTTT.